This T cell receptor (beta chain) was identified during a study of blood T cell repertoires in COVID-19. Study summary: Italy, Spain and the United States were the sources of the convalescent and acute COVID-19 samples. The cDNA or gDNA used as material had been derived from T cells, B-cell-depleted T cells, or PBMCs.

J lost 5 bases, V lost 4 bases, and 10 bases had no gene match. Germline CDR1 reads SGHRS; CDR2 reads YFSETQ. There are 15 residues in the CDR3. A note on this clone: Other DNA sequences in this specimen translate into the identical CDR3.

Authors' processing steps: Reference gene primers were amplified, and this amplification served to estimate nucleated cell counts. The assay was immunoSEQ multiplex PCR, and TCRdb's table has in-frame clones only and misses some. V, J and clone size derive from that table, while D and trimming were established from the DNA sequence. The sample lists 250,000 or so clones, about three quarters occurring once. The sequencing sample was made of peripheral blood. The chain couples TRBV5-1 to TRBJ1-2; 8 positions match TRBD1. The TCR comes from a woman older than 75 with acute or convalescent COVID-19. CDR3 nucleotides: TGCGCCAGCAGCCCCGGACAGGGAAGAATGTATGGCTACACCTTC. Its protein product is CASSPGQGRMYGYTF. Supplemented by reference TRBV5-1 and TRBJ1-2, the full variable domain reads KAGVTQTPRYLIKTRGQQVTLSCSPISGHRSVSWYQQTPGQGLQFLFEYFSETQRNKGNFPGRFSGRQFSNSRSEMNVSTLELGDSALYLCASSPGQGRMYGYTFGSGTRLTVV.